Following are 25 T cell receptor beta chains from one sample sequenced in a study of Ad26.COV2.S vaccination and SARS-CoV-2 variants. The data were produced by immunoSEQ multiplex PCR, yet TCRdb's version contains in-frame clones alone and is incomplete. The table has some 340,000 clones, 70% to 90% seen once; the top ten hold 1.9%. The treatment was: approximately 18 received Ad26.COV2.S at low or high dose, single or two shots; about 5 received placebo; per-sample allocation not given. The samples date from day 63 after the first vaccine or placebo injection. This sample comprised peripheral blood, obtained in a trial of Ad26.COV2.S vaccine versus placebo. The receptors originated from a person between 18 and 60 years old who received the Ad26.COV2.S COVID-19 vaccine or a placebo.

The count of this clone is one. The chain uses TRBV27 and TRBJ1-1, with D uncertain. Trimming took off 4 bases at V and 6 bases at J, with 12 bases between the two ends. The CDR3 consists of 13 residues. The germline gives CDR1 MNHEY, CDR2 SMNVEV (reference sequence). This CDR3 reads CASSSNQGAEAFF. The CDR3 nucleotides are TGTGCCAGCAGTTCAAACCAAGGCGCTGAAGCTTTCTTT.

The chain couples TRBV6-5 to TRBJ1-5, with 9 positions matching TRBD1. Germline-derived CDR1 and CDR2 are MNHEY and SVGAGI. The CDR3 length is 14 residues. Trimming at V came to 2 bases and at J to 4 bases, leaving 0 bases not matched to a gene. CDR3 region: CASSYGTGNQPQHF. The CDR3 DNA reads TGTGCCAGCAGTTACGGGACAGGGAATCAGCCCCAGCATTTT.

In nucleotides, the CDR3 is TGTGCCAGCAGCGAGGTTAAGGGGCCCTACGAGCAGTACTTC. Its protein is CASSEVKGPYEQYF. This rearrangement joins TRBV7-2 to TRBJ2-7; tentatively, D is TRBD1 (5 bases). The germline CDR1 and CDR2 sequences are SGHTA and FQGNSA. V lost 5 bases and J lost 2, with 13 bases in between. This CDR3 spans 14 amino acids.

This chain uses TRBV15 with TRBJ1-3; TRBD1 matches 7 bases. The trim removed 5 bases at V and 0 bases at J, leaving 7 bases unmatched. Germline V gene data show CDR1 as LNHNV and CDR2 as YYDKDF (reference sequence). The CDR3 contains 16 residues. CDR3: CATSPGQHRSGNTIYF. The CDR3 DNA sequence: TGTGCCACCAGCCCGGGACAGCACCGCTCTGGAAACACCATATATTTT.

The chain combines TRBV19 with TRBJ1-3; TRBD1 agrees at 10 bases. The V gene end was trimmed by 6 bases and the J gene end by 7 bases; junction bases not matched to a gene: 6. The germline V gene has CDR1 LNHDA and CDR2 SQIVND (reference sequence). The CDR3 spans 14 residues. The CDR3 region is CASSPDRGRNTIYF. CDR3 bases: TGTGCCAGTAGCCCGGACAGGGGGAGGAACACCATATATTTT.

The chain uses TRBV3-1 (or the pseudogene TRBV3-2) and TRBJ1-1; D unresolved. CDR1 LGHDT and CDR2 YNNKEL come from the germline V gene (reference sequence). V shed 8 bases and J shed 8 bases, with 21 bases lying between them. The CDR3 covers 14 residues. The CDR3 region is CASSQDQWALEAFF. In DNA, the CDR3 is TGTGCCAGCTCCCAGGATCAGTGGGCACTCGAAGCTTTCTTT.

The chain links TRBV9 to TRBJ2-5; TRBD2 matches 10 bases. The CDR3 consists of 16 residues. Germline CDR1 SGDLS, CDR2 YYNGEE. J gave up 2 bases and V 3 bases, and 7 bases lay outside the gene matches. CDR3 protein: CASSAIAGGAQETQYF. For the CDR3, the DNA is TGTGCCAGCAGCGCCATAGCGGGGGGCGCACAAGAGACCCAGTACTTC.

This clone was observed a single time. The CDR3 is CASGDGSYEQYF. The CDR3 bases are TGTGCCAGCGGGGACGGCAGCTACGAGCAGTACTTC. The chain recombines TRBV2 with TRBJ2-7, with D tentatively TRBD1 or TRBD2 (5 bases each). The germline gives CDR1 SNHLY, CDR2 FYNNEI. CDR3 length: 12 amino acids. V was shortened by 8 bases and J by 3 bases, with 11 bases between the two germline ends. Supplemented by reference TRBV2 and TRBJ2-7, the full variable domain reads EPEVTQTPSHQVTQMGQEVILRCVPISNHLYFYWYRQILGQKVEFLVSFYNNEISEKSEIFDDQFSVERPDGSNFTLKIRSTKLEDSAMYFCASGDGSYEQYFGPGTRLTVT.

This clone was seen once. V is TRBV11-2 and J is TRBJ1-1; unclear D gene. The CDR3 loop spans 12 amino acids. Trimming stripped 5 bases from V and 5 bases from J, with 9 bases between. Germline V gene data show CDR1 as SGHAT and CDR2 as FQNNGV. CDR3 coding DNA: TGTGCCAGCAGCCGAGTGGGTACTGAAGCTTTCTTT. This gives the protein CASSRVGTEAFF.

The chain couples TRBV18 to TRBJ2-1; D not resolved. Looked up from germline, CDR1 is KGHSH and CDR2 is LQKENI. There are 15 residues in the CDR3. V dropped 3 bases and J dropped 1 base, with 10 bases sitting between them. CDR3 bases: TGTGCCAGCTCACCTTTGTCGGCATCCTACAATGAGCAGTTCTTC. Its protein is CASSPLSASYNEQFF.

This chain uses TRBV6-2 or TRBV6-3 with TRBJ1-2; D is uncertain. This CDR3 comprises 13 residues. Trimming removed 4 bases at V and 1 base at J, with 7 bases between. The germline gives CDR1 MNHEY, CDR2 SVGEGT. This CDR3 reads CASSSSYNYGYTF. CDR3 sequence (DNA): TGTGCCAGCAGTTCGTCATATAACTATGGCTACACCTTC.

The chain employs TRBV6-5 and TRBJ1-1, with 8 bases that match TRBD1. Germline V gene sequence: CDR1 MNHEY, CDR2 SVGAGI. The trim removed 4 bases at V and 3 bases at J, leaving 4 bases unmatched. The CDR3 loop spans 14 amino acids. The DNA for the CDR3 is TGTGCCAGCAGTTTCCAGGGGGCGTACACTGAAGCTTTCTTT. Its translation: CASSFQGAYTEAFF.

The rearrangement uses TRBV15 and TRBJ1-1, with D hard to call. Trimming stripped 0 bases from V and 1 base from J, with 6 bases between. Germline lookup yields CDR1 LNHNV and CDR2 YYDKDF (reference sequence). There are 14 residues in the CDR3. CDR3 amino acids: CATSRDIQNTEAFF. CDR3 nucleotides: TGTGCCACCAGCAGAGACATCCAGAACACTGAAGCTTTCTTT.

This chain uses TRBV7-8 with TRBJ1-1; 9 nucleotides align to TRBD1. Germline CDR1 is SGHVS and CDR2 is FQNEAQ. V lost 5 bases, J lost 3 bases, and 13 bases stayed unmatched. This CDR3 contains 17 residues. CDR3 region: CASSLRDRALRDTEAFF. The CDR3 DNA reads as TGTGCCAGCAGCCTCCGGGACAGGGCTTTGAGAGACACTGAAGCTTTCTTT.

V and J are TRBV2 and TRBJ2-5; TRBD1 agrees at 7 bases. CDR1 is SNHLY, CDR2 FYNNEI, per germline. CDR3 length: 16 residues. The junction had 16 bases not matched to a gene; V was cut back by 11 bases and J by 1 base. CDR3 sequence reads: CASTSGRSGGQETQYF. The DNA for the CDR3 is TGTGCCTCCACATCGGGACGATCAGGGGGCCAAGAGACCCAGTACTTC.

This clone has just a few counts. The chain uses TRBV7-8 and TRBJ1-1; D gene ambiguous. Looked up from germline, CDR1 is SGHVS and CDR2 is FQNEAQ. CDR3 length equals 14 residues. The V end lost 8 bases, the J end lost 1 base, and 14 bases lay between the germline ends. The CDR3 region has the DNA TGTGCCAGCCGCCGATGGACGGGGAACACTGAAGCTTTCTTT. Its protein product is CASRRWTGNTEAFF.

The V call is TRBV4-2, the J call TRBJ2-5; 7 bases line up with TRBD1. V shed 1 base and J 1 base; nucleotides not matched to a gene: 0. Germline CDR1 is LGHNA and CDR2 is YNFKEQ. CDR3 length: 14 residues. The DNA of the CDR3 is TGTGCCAGCAGCCAAGGGGACAGCCAAGAGACCCAGTACTTC. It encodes CASSQGDSQETQYF.

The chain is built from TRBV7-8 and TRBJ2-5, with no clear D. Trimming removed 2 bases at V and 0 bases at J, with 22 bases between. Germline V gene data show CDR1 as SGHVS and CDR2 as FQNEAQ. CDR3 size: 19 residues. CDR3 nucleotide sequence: TGTGCCAGCAGCTTACTACGGAGTCGCGCGCGGTCGTACCAAGAGACCCAGTACTTC. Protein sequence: CASSLLRSRARSYQETQYF.

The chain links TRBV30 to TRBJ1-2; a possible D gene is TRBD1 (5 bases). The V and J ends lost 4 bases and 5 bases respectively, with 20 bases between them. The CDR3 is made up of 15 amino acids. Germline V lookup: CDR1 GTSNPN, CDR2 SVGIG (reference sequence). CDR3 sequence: CAWTPWTLSQYGYTF. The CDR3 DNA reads TGTGCCTGGACCCCGTGGACACTCAGCCAGTATGGCTACACCTTC.

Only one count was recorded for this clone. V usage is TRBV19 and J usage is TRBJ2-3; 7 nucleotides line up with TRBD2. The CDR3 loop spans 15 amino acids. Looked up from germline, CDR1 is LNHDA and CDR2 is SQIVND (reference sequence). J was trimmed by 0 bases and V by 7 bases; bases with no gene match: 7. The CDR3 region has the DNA TGTGCCAGTACCCTGCGGGGGATTAGCACAGATACGCAGTATTTT. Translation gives CASTLRGISTDTQYF. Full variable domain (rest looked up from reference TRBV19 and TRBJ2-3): DGGITQSPKYLFRKEGQNVTLSCEQNLNHDAMYWYRQDPGQGLRLIYYSQIVNDFQKGDIAEGYSVSREKKESFPLTVTSAQKNPTAFYLCASTLRGISTDTQYFGPGTRLTVL.

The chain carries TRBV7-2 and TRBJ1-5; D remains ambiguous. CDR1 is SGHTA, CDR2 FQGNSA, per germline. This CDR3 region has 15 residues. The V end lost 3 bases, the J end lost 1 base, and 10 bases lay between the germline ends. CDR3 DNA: TGTGCCAGCAGCTTCGGTGGGGTCAGCAATCAGCCCCAGCATTTT. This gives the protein CASSFGGVSNQPQHF. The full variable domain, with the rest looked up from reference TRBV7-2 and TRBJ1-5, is GAGVSQSPSNKVTEKGKDVELRCDPISGHTALYWYRQSLGQGLEFLIYFQGNSAPDKSGLPSDRFSAERTGGSVSTLTIQRTQQEDSAVYLCASSFGGVSNQPQHFGDGTRLSIL.

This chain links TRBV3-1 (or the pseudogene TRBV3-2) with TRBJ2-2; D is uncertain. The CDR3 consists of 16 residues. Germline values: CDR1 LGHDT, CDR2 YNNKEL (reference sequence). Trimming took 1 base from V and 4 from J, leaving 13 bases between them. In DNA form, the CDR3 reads TGTGCCAGCAGCCAAGGGGTGACTTTCTCCACCGGGGAGCTGTTTTTT. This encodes CASSQGVTFSTGELFF.

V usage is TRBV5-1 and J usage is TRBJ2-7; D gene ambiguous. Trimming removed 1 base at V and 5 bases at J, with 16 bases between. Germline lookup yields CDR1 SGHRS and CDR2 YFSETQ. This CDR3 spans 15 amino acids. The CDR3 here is CASSLSGHQSDEQYF. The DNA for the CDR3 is TGCGCCAGCAGCTTGAGTGGTCATCAATCCGACGAGCAGTACTTC.

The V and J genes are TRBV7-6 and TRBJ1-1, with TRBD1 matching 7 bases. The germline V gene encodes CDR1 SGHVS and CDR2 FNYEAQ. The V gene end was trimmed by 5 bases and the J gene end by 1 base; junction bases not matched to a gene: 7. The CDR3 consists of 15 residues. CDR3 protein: CASSPTTGSNTEAFF. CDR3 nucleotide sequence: TGTGCCAGCAGCCCAACGACAGGGTCGAACACTGAAGCTTTCTTT.

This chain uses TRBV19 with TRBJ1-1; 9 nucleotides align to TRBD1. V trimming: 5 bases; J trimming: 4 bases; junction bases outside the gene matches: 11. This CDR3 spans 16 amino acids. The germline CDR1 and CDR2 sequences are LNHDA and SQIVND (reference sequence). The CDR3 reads CASSARPGTGSTEAFF. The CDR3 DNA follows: TGTGCCAGTAGTGCTCGTCCCGGGACAGGGAGCACTGAAGCTTTCTTT.